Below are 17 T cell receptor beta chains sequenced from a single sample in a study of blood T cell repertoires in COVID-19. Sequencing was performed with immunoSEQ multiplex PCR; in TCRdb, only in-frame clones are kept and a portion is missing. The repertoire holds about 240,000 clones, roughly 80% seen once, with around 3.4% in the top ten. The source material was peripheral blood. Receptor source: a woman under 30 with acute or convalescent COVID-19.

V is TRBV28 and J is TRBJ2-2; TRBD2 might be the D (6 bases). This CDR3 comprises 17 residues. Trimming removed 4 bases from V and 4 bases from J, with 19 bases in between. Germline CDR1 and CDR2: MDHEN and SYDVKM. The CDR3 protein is CASSSGEVGTTTGELFF. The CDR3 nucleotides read TGTGCCAGCAGTTCCGGGGAGGTCGGGACCACCACCGGGGAGCTGTTTTTT.

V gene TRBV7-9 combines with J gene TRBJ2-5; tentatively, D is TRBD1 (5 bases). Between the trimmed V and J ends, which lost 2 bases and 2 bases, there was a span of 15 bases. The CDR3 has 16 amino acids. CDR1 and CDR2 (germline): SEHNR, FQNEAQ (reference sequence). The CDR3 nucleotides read TGTGCCAGCAGCTTATTCGTCGACTGGACACAAGAGACCCAGTACTTC. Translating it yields CASSLFVDWTQETQYF.

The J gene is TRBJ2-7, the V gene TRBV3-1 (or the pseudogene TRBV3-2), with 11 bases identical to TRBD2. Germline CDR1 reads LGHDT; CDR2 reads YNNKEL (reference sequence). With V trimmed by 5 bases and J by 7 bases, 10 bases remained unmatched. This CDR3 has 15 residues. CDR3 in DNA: TGTGCCAGCAGCACCCGAGCCCTAGCGGGAGGTGAGCAGTACTTC. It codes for CASSTRALAGGEQYF.

Here the CDR3 reads CASSYGKGAYNEQFF. CDR3 sequence (DNA): TGTGCCAGCAGTTACGGAAAGGGGGCCTACAATGAGCAGTTCTTC. This chain connects TRBV6-5 to TRBJ2-1; a possible D gene is TRBD1 (6 bases). Per germline, CDR1 MNHEY and CDR2 SVGAGI. This CDR3 region has 15 residues. Trimming pared 2 bases from V and 2 bases from J, leaving 10 bases between.

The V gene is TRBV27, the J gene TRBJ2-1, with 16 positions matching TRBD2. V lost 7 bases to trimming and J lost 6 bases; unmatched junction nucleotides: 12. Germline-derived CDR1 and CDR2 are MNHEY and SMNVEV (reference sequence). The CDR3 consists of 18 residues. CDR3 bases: TGTGCCAGCAACCCGATCGGGACTAGCGGGAGGGCCGTCAATGAGCAGTTCTTC. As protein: CASNPIGTSGRAVNEQFF.

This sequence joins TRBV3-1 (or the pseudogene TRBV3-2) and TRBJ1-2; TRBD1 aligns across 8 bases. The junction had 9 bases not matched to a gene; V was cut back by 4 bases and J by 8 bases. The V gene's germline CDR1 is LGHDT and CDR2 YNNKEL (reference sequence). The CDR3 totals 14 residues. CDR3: CASSLVDRAGGYTF. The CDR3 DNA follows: TGTGCCAGCAGCCTTGTGGACAGGGCGGGCGGCTACACCTTC.

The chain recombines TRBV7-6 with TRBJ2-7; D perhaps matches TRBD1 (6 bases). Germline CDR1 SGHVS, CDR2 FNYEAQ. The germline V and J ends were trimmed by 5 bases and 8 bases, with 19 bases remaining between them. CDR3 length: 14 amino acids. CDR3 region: CASSRDTVTFQQYF. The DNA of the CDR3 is TGTGCCAGCAGCAGGGACACTGTGACCTTCCAGCAGTACTTC. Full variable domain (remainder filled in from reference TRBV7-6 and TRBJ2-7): GAGVSQSPRYKVTKRGQDVALRCDPISGHVSLYWYRQALGQGPEFLTYFNYEAQQDKSGLPNDRFSAERPEGSISTLTIQRTEQRDSAMYRCASSRDTVTFQQYFGPGTRLTVT.

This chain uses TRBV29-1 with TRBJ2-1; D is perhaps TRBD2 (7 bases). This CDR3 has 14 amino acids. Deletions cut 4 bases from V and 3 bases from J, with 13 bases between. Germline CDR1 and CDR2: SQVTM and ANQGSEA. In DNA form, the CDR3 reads TGCAGCGTTGGCGGGGGCAATATCTACAATGAGCAGTTCTTC. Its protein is CSVGGGNIYNEQFF.

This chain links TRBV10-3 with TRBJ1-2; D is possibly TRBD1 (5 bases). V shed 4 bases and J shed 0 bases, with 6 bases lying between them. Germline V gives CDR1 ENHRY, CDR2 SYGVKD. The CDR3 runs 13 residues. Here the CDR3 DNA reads TGTGCCATCAGTGTGGACACTAACTATGGCTACACCTTC. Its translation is CAISVDTNYGYTF.

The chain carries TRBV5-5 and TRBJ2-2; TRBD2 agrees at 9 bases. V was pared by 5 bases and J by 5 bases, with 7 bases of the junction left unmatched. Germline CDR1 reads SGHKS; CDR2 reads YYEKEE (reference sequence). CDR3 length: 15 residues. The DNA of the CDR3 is TGTGCCAGCAGTGTAGCGGGAGCGGGAACCGGGGAGCTGTTTTTT. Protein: CASSVAGAGTGELFF.

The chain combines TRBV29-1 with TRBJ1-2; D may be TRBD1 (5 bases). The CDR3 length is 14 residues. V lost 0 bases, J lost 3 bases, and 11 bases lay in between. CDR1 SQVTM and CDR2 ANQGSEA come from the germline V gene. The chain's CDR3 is CSVEEGDRDYGYTF. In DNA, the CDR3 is TGCAGCGTTGAAGAAGGAGACAGAGACTATGGCTACACCTTC.

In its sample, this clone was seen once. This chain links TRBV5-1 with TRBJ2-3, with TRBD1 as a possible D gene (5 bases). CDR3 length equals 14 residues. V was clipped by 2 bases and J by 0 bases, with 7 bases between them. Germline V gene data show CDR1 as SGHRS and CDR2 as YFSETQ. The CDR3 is CASSLGVSTDTQYF. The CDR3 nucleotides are TGCGCCAGCAGCTTAGGGGTTAGCACAGATACGCAGTATTTT.

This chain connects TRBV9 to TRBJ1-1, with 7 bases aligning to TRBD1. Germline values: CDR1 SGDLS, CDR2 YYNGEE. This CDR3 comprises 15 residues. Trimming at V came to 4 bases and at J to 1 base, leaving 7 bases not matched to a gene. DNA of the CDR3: TGTGCCAGCAGCCCGTGGACAGGAAAGAACACTGAAGCTTTCTTT. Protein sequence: CASSPWTGKNTEAFF.

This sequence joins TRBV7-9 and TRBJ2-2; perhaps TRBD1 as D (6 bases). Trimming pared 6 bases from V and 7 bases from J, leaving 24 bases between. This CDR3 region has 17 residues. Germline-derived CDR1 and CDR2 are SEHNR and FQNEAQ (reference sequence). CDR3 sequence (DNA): TGTGCCAGCAGGCACATTTCGACAGGTAGTACGGTCGGGGAGCTGTTTTTT. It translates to CASRHISTGSTVGELFF. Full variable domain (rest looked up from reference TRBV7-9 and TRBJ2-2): DTGVSQNPRHKITKRGQNVTFRCDPISEHNRLYWYRQTLGQGPEFLTYFQNEAQLEKSRLLSDRFSAERPKGSFSTLEIQRTEQGDSAMYLCASRHISTGSTVGELFFGEGSRLTVL.

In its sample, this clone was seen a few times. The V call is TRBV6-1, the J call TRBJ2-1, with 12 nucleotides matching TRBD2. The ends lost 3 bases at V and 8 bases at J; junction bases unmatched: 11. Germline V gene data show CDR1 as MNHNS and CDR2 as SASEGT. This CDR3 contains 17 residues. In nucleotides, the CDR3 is TGTGCCAGCAGTGAGCCGACTAGCGGGAGACCCTTATATGAGCAGTTCTTC. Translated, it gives CASSEPTSGRPLYEQFF.

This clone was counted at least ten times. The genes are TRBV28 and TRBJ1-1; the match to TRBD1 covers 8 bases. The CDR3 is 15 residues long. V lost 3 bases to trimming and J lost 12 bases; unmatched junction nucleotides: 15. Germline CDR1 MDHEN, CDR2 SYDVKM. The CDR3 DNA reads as TGTGCCAGCAGTTTCCAGGGCCCCACGGGACAGGAAACTTTCTTT. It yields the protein CASSFQGPTGQETFF.

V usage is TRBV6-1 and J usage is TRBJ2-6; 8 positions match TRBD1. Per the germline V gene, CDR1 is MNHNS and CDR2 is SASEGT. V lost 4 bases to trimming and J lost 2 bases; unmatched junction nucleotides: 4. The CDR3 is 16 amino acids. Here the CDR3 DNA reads TGTGCCAGCAGTGCAAACAGGGGGGCTGGGGCCAACGTCCTGACTTTC. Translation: CASSANRGAGANVLTF.